Listed below are T cell receptor beta chains from one sample, sequenced in a study of OX40 agonist ivuxolimab in advanced cancers. Sequencing used immunoSEQ multiplex PCR; TCRdb keeps in-frame clones, though not all of them. Of 80,000 or so clones in the sample, around 93% are singletons; the top ten hold roughly an eighth. The source was CD4+ or CD8+ T cells sorted from blood, collected in a trial of the OX40 agonist ivuxolimab. The receptors come from an adult with an advanced solid tumor such as melanoma, head and neck, liver or kidney cancer. The CDR3 runs from the conserved cysteine through the conserved F or W. Each record gives: CDR3 length, J gene, V gene, clone size, D gene, CDR3 DNA, CDR3 protein. The D gene is left open where the match is weak. Only part of the rows carry a size: once, few, many, or a class if the clone is expanded.

CDR3 length: 15
J gene: TRBJ2-7
V gene: TRBV7-9
clone size: NA
D gene: NA
CDR3 DNA: TGTGCCAGCAGCCCGTCAAGGGAGATTCGGTACGAGCAGTACTTC
CDR3 protein: CASSPSREIRYEQYF

CDR3 length: 16
J gene: TRBJ1-5
V gene: TRBV19
clone size: NA
D gene: NA
CDR3 DNA: TGTGCCAGTAGTCATACAGGGTTCCTTCCCAATCAGCCCCAGCATTTT
CDR3 protein: CASSHTGFLPNQPQHF

CDR3 length: 16
J gene: TRBJ2-3
V gene: TRBV7-8
clone size: NA
D gene: TRBD2
CDR3 DNA: TGTGCCAGCAGCTCCAAGCGGGGGTCACGCACAGATACGCAGTATTTT
CDR3 protein: CASSSKRGSRTDTQYF

CDR3 length: 16
J gene: TRBJ2-3
V gene: TRBV9
clone size: NA
D gene: NA
CDR3 DNA: TGTGCCAGCAGCGTAGAGTTTGGGACTGAGGTGGATACGCAGTATTTT
CDR3 protein: CASSVEFGTEVDTQYF

CDR3 length: 16
J gene: TRBJ2-2
V gene: TRBV4-1
clone size: NA
D gene: NA
CDR3 DNA: TGCGCCAGCAGCCAAGATGGGCAGGGACCGGCCGGGGAGCTGTTTTTT
CDR3 protein: CASSQDGQGPAGELFF

CDR3 length: 15
J gene: TRBJ2-1
V gene: TRBV19
clone size: NA
D gene: TRBD2
CDR3 DNA: TGTGCCAGTAGCCTACGGGCTAGCGGGCTCAATGAGCAGTTCTTC
CDR3 protein: CASSLRASGLNEQFF

CDR3 length: 15
J gene: TRBJ1-1
V gene: TRBV19
clone size: NA
D gene: NA
CDR3 DNA: TGTGCCAGTATCGACAGAGGGAAGGTTGGCACTGAAGCTTTCTTT
CDR3 protein: CASIDRGKVGTEAFF

CDR3 length: 14
J gene: TRBJ2-1
V gene: TRBV27
clone size: once
D gene: NA
CDR3 DNA: TGTGCCAGCATAACGGGATCAGGGTACAATGAGCAGTTCTTC
CDR3 protein: CASITGSGYNEQFF

CDR3 length: 14
J gene: TRBJ2-1
V gene: TRBV6-5
clone size: NA
D gene: TRBD1
CDR3 DNA: TGTGCCGGCCCCCTCAGGGGGCGCCACAATGAGCAGTTCTTC
CDR3 protein: CAGPLRGRHNEQFF

CDR3 length: 17
J gene: TRBJ2-1
V gene: TRBV29-1
clone size: NA
D gene: NA
CDR3 DNA: TGCAGCGTTGAAGGCACCGGGACGGGCCGCAACTACAATGAGCAGTTCTTC
CDR3 protein: CSVEGTGTGRNYNEQFF

CDR3 length: 12
J gene: TRBJ1-2
V gene: TRBV13
clone size: NA
D gene: NA
CDR3 DNA: TGTGCCAGCAGCCCTCCCCCTGAGGGCTACACCTTC
CDR3 protein: CASSPPPEGYTF

CDR3 length: 14
J gene: TRBJ1-5
V gene: TRBV19
clone size: NA
D gene: TRBD1
CDR3 DNA: TGTGCCAGTAGGGTGACAGGGGGCGCGGGGCCCCAGCATTTT
CDR3 protein: CASRVTGGAGPQHF

CDR3 length: 15
J gene: TRBJ2-7
V gene: TRBV25-1
clone size: once
D gene: TRBD2
CDR3 DNA: TGTGCCAGCAGTGAATGGGGGGGGATACTCTACGAGCAGTACTTC
CDR3 protein: CASSEWGGILYEQYF

CDR3 length: 17
J gene: TRBJ2-3
V gene: TRBV27
clone size: NA
D gene: TRBD2
CDR3 DNA: TGTGCCAGCACCTCAACCCGGCTAGCGGGGGGGCAGGATACGCAGTATTTT
CDR3 protein: CASTSTRLAGGQDTQYF

CDR3 length: 14
J gene: TRBJ1-1
V gene: TRBV5-6
clone size: NA
D gene: NA
CDR3 DNA: TGTGCCAGCAGCTTGTACGGACTGAACACTGAAGCTTTCTTT
CDR3 protein: CASSLYGLNTEAFF

CDR3 length: 15
J gene: TRBJ1-1
V gene: TRBV27
clone size: NA
D gene: NA
CDR3 DNA: TGTGCCAGCAGTGCCCGACAGTTCATGAACACTGAAGCTTTCTTT
CDR3 protein: CASSARQFMNTEAFF

CDR3 length: 15
J gene: TRBJ2-3
V gene: TRBV7-9
clone size: NA
D gene: NA
CDR3 DNA: TGTGCCAGCAGCTTAGGACCGGGGGACGGGGATACGCAGTATTTT
CDR3 protein: CASSLGPGDGDTQYF

CDR3 length: 13
J gene: TRBJ2-7
V gene: TRBV29-1
clone size: NA
D gene: NA
CDR3 DNA: TGCAGCGTTGCTCCCGGTATTGAAAGCGAGCAGTACTTC
CDR3 protein: CSVAPGIESEQYF

CDR3 length: 16
J gene: TRBJ2-2
V gene: TRBV4-3
clone size: once
D gene: TRBD1
CDR3 DNA: TGCGCCAGCAGCCTAGCCCCGGGGTCAGGGGGCGGGGAGCTGTTTTTT
CDR3 protein: CASSLAPGSGGGELFF

CDR3 length: 15
J gene: TRBJ2-1
V gene: TRBV28
clone size: NA
D gene: TRBD2
CDR3 DNA: TGTGCCAGCATCCTCCTAGCGGGGGGGCCCAATGAGCAGTTCTTC
CDR3 protein: CASILLAGGPNEQFF

CDR3 length: 15
J gene: TRBJ2-7
V gene: TRBV18
clone size: NA
D gene: NA
CDR3 DNA: TGTGCCAGCTCACCACCTCCGGGAGAGAGGTACGAGCAGTACTTC
CDR3 protein: CASSPPPGERYEQYF

CDR3 length: 15
J gene: TRBJ2-3
V gene: TRBV6-5
clone size: NA
D gene: TRBD2
CDR3 DNA: TGTGCCAGCAAGGCGGGGGGCGGGGGAGCAGATACGCAGTATTTT
CDR3 protein: CASKAGGGGADTQYF

CDR3 length: 14
J gene: TRBJ1-5
V gene: TRBV6-6
clone size: NA
D gene: NA
CDR3 DNA: TGTGCCAGCAGTTACGAACAGTACAATCAGCCCCAGCATTTT
CDR3 protein: CASSYEQYNQPQHF

CDR3 length: 15
J gene: TRBJ2-5
V gene: TRBV29-1
clone size: NA
D gene: TRBD1
CDR3 DNA: TGCAGCGTTGAAGCCCCGGGACAGGGGGAAGAGACCCAGTACTTC
CDR3 protein: CSVEAPGQGEETQYF

CDR3 length: 11
J gene: TRBJ2-7
V gene: TRBV11-2
clone size: once
D gene: NA
CDR3 DNA: TGTGCCAGCAGCTTCTCGGACGAGCAGTACTTC
CDR3 protein: CASSFSDEQYF

CDR3 length: 12
J gene: TRBJ1-5
V gene: TRBV7-9
clone size: NA
D gene: NA
CDR3 DNA: TGTGCCAGCAGCTTACTCAATCAGCCCCAGCATTTT
CDR3 protein: CASSLLNQPQHF

CDR3 length: 17
J gene: TRBJ1-4
V gene: TRBV9
clone size: NA
D gene: NA
CDR3 DNA: TGTGCCAGCAGCGTAGATGGTATCGTGGGTTCTAATGAAAAACTGTTTTTT
CDR3 protein: CASSVDGIVGSNEKLFF

CDR3 length: 14
J gene: TRBJ2-7
V gene: TRBV7-9
clone size: NA
D gene: NA
CDR3 DNA: TGTGCCAGCAGCATCGACCGAGGAGCCTACGAGCAGTACTTC
CDR3 protein: CASSIDRGAYEQYF

CDR3 length: 14
J gene: TRBJ2-2
V gene: TRBV4-1
clone size: NA
D gene: NA
CDR3 DNA: TGCGCCAGCAGCCGCGACTTGAACACCGGGGAGCTGTTTTTT
CDR3 protein: CASSRDLNTGELFF

CDR3 length: 17
J gene: TRBJ1-1
V gene: TRBV4-2
clone size: NA
D gene: NA
CDR3 DNA: TGTGCCAGCAGCCAAGATTGGGGTAGTGCAGGGTTCACTGAAGCTTTCTTT
CDR3 protein: CASSQDWGSAGFTEAFF

CDR3 length: 14
J gene: TRBJ2-1
V gene: TRBV7-9
clone size: NA
D gene: TRBD2
CDR3 DNA: TGTGCCAGCCTTAGCGGGATGGGGGGCAATGAGCAGTTCTTC
CDR3 protein: CASLSGMGGNEQFF

CDR3 length: 15
J gene: TRBJ2-2
V gene: TRBV27
clone size: NA
D gene: NA
CDR3 DNA: TGTGCCAGCAGTCTTCGGCCCCTGGGGGACGGGGAGCTGTTTTTT
CDR3 protein: CASSLRPLGDGELFF

CDR3 length: 13
J gene: TRBJ2-7
V gene: TRBV5-1
clone size: NA
D gene: NA
CDR3 DNA: TGCGCCAGCCGTTGGAGGAGGGCCGACGAGCAGTACTTC
CDR3 protein: CASRWRRADEQYF

CDR3 length: 16
J gene: TRBJ1-2
V gene: TRBV5-4
clone size: NA
D gene: NA
CDR3 DNA: TGTGCCAGCAGACCCCTGGGGCAGGGCGTCAACTATGGCTACACCTTC
CDR3 protein: CASRPLGQGVNYGYTF

CDR3 length: 15
J gene: TRBJ1-1
V gene: TRBV7-6
clone size: NA
D gene: NA
CDR3 DNA: TGTGCCAGCAGCTCGGGTTGGGGGGCCGGGACTGAAGCTTTCTTT
CDR3 protein: CASSSGWGAGTEAFF

CDR3 length: 12
J gene: TRBJ2-7
V gene: TRBV7-2
clone size: NA
D gene: NA
CDR3 DNA: TGTGCCAGCAGCCCGGAAGGGGTTAAGCAGTACTTC
CDR3 protein: CASSPEGVKQYF

CDR3 length: 13
J gene: TRBJ2-1
V gene: TRBV27
clone size: NA
D gene: NA
CDR3 DNA: TGTGCCAGCAGTCTCCTCAGGGACAATGAGCAGTTCTTC
CDR3 protein: CASSLLRDNEQFF

CDR3 length: 15
J gene: TRBJ2-7
V gene: TRBV28
clone size: NA
D gene: TRBD1
CDR3 DNA: TGTGCCAGCAGTTCCCGGGACAGGGGTCCCTACGAGCAGTACTTC
CDR3 protein: CASSSRDRGPYEQYF

CDR3 length: 15
J gene: TRBJ1-5
V gene: TRBV6-1
clone size: NA
D gene: TRBD1
CDR3 DNA: TGTGCCAGCAGTGAAGAGTCAGGGGGGCCTCAGCCCCAGCATTTT
CDR3 protein: CASSEESGGPQPQHF

CDR3 length: 14
J gene: TRBJ2-7
V gene: TRBV5-6
clone size: NA
D gene: NA
CDR3 DNA: TGTGCCAGCAGCTTGGCCCAAGTTCTCGGCGAGCAGTACTTC
CDR3 protein: CASSLAQVLGEQYF